This TCR beta chain comes out of a study of tumor-infiltrating lymphocytes in oesophageal squamous cell carcinoma. TCRdb re-derived calls from the PCR reads in MiXCR, one entry per CDR3 protein. The sample comprises roughly 20,000 distinct CDR3 sequences, 40% of which are singletons, and roughly 7.1% rests with the top ten. CDR1 and CDR2 (germline): MDHEN, SYDVKM. V lost 11 bases to trimming and J lost 0 bases, with 8 bases between them. The CDR3 is made up of 13 amino acids. The sample consisted of blood. V gene TRBV28 combines with J gene TRBJ2-6; no reliable D call. The clonotype was recovered from a male donor with esophageal squamous cell carcinoma. In DNA, the CDR3 is TGTGCCTCGGTCCTCTCTGGGGCCAACGTCCTGACTTTC. Translating it yields CASVLSGANVLTF.